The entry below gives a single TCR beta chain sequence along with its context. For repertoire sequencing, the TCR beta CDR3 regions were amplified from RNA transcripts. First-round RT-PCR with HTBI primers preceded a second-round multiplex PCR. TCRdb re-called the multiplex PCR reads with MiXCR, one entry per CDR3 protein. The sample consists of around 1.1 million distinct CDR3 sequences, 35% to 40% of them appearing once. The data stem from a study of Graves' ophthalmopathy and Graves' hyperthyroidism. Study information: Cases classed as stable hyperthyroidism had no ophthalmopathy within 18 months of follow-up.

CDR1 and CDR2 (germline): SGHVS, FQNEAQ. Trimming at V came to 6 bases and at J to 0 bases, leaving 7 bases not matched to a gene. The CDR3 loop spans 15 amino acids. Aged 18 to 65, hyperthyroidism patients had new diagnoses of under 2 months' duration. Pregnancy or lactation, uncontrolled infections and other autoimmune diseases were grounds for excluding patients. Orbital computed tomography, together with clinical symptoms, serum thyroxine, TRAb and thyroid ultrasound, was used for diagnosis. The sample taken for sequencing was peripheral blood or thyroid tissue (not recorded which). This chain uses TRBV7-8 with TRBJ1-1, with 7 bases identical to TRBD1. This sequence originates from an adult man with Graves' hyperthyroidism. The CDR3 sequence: CASREQGMMNTEAFF. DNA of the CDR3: TGTGCCAGCAGGGAACAGGGGATGATGAACACTGAAGCTTTCTTT.